This T cell receptor (beta chain) was obtained from a study of T cells in Graves' hyperthyroidism and ophthalmopathy. Looking at the study overall: Peripheral blood specimens were obtained at initial diagnosis, prior to any treatment.

The table lists this clonotype with many counts. More than 9.5 ml fresh peripheral blood yielded the PBMCs. The CDR3 regions of TCR beta were amplified from RNA transcripts. First-round RT-PCR targeting the TCR CDR3 was performed with the HTBI primer set. TCRdb itself ran the multiplex PCR reads through MiXCR, one entry per CDR3 protein. Of approximately 370,000 distinct CDR3 sequences listed, 15% are singletons. The CDR3 extends over 12 amino acids. From germline, CDR1 is SNHLY and CDR2 FYNNEI. The V gene lost 6 bases and the J gene lost 4 bases, with 9 bases spanning the gap. This chain uses TRBV2 with TRBJ1-2; no clear D gene. This sequence originates from a woman aged 25 to 39 with Graves' hyperthyroidism. Material: blood. CDR3 nucleotide sequence: TGTGCCAGCAGGGCGAATGTCTATGGCTACACCTTC. It codes for CASRANVYGYTF.